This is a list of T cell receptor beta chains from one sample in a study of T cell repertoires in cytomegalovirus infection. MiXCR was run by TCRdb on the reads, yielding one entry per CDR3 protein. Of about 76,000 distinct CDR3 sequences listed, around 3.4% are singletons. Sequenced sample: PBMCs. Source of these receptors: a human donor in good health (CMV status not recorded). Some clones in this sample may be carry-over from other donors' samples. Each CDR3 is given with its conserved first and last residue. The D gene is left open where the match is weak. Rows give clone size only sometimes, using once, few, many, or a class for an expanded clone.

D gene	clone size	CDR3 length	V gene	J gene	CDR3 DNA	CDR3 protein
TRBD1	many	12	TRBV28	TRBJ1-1	TGTGCCAGCAGACAGGGGGTCACTGAAGCTTTCTTT	CASRQGVTEAFF
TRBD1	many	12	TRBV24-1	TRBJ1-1	TGTGCCACCAGTGAGGGGGACAGAAAAGCTTTCTTT	CATSEGDRKAFF
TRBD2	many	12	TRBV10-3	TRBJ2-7	TGTGCCAGCACTAGCGGGGGGTACGAGCAGTACTTC	CASTSGGYEQYF
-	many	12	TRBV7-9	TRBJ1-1	TGTGCCAGCAGCTTAGTGGCGGGCCGAACTTTCTTT	CASSLVAGRTFF
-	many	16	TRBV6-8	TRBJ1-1	TGTGCCAGCAGTTACTCAAGTGCGGGGGGAGCCACTGAAGCTTTCTTT	CASSYSSAGGATEAFF
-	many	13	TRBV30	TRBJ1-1	TGTGCCTGGACCTTTTCTCCGAACACTGAAGCTTTCTTT	CAWTFSPNTEAFF
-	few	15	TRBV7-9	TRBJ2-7	TGTGCCAGCAGCCACTCGGACAGAACCACCTACGAGCAGTACTTC	CASSHSDRTTYEQYF
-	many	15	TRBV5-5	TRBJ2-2	TGTGCCAGCAGCTTGGGGAGCTTTACCACCGGGGAGCTGTTTTTT	CASSLGSFTTGELFF
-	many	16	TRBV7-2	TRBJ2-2	TGTGCCAGCCTGGGCCAGGTGACATCAAATACCGGGGAGCTGTTTTTT	CASLGQVTSNTGELFF
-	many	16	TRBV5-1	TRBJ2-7	TGCGCCAGCAGCTTTTTGGACAGCCCGGGCGGCCACGAGCAGTACTTC	CASSFLDSPGGHEQYF
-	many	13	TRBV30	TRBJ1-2	TGTGCCTGGAGCGTCCGGGGGAGAGATGGCTACACCTTC	CAWSVRGRDGYTF
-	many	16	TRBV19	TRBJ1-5	TGTGCCAGTAGTATTTTGGGAACTGGGGGCAATCAGCCCCAGCATTTT	CASSILGTGGNQPQHF
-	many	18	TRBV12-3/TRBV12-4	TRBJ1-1	TGTGCCAGCAGTTCTCCTCCTATTTCGTTCGAGGCGAACACTGAAGCTTTCTTT	CASSSPPISFEANTEAFF
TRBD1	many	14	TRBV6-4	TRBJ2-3	TGTGCCAGCAGTGGGACAGGGGGCACAGATACGCAGTATTTT	CASSGTGGTDTQYF
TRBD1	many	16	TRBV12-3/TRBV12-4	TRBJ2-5	TGTGCCAGCAGTTTGCGCCTGGGGACAGGGAAAGAGACCCAGTACTTC	CASSLRLGTGKETQYF
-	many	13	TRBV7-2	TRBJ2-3	TGTGCCAGCAGCTTGAGTTTCACAGATACGCAGTATTTT	CASSLSFTDTQYF
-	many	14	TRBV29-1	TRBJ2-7	TGCAGCGTGAAGGTCCCCGGGGCTACCTACGAGCAGTACTTC	CSVKVPGATYEQYF
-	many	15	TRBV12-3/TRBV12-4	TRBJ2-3	TGTGCCAGCAGCCGAATGGGTGGTTCCACAGATACGCAGTATTTT	CASSRMGGSTDTQYF
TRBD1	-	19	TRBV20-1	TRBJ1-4	TGCAGTGCTAGAGATCTACAGGGGGCGATCAGTCCAACTAATGAAAAACTGTTTTTT	CSARDLQGAISPTNEKLFF
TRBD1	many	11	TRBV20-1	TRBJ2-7	TGCAGTGCCCGACAGGGCCAGGGGCAGTACTTC	CSARQGQGQYF
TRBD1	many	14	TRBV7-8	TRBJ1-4	TGTGCCAGCAGCTCTCAGGGGGCCGGGGAAAAACTGTTTTTT	CASSSQGAGEKLFF
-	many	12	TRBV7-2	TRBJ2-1	TGTGCCAGCAGCTTAGAGGGTAATGAGCAGTTCTTC	CASSLEGNEQFF